Each of the 18 T cell receptor beta chains below was sequenced from the same sample in a study of Graves' ophthalmopathy and Graves' hyperthyroidism. RNA transcripts were the source from which TCR beta CDR3 regions were amplified. The workflow started with a first-round RT-PCR run with HTBI primers and then moved on to a second-round multiplex PCR. In TCRdb, the multiplex PCR reads were re-called with MiXCR into one record per CDR3 protein. The sample has about 700,000 distinct CDR3 sequences, 35% to 45% seen once. Sequencing was carried out using peripheral blood. Receptor source: an adult man with Graves' ophthalmopathy.

V usage is TRBV20-1 and J usage is TRBJ2-2, with 7 bases aligning to TRBD2. Germline V gives CDR1 DFQATT, CDR2 SNEGSKA (reference sequence). The ends lost 6 bases at V and 4 bases at J; junction bases unmatched: 8. The CDR3 spans 14 residues. The CDR3, as DNA: TGCAGTGCCAGGGCTAGCGGAACCACCGGGGAGCTGTTTTTT. Its translation: CSARASGTTGELFF.

This clonotype was observed a handful of times. One end of the junction fails to match germline, which may point to a read error. The chain has TRBV10-3 and TRBJ1-1; perhaps TRBD1 as D (6 bases). This CDR3 contains 11 residues. The germline V gene encodes CDR1 ENHRY and CDR2 SYGVKD. This CDR3 reads CASSYRGQAFF. The CDR3 DNA reads TGTGCCAGCAGTTACCGGGGGCAGGCTTTCTTT.

This clonotype was seen at least ten times. V and J are TRBV12-3 or TRBV12-4 and TRBJ1-2; D remains unclear. CDR3 length: 13 amino acids. The V end lost 5 bases, the J end lost 3 bases, and 10 bases lay between the germline ends. The CDR3 protein is CASSRTDYYGYTF. DNA of the CDR3: TGTGCCAGCAGTCGGACGGACTACTATGGCTACACCTTC.

Details on this clonotype: This may stem from a read error, because a much larger clone lies one nucleotide away. The chain joins TRBV7-2 to TRBJ1-6; 7 bases map to TRBD1. This CDR3 contains 15 residues. In germline, CDR1 is SGHTA, CDR2 FQGNSA. The CDR3 region is CASNLAGQQNSPLHF. The CDR3, as DNA: TGTGCCAGCAACTTAGCGGGACAGCAAAATTCACCCCTCCACTTT.

This clonotype appeared a few times. V gene TRBV6-5 combines with J gene TRBJ1-1; no clear D gene. Germline CDR1 and CDR2: MNHEY and SVGAGI. Trimming pared 6 bases from V and 4 bases from J, leaving 12 bases between. This CDR3 has 13 amino acids. The CDR3 reads CASRAPQGTEAFF. The DNA of the CDR3 is TGTGCCAGCAGGGCGCCACAAGGCACTGAAGCTTTCTTT.

The chain links TRBV7-9 to TRBJ2-6; D unclear. V was shortened by 0 bases and J by 0 bases, with 12 bases between the two germline ends. Germline CDR1 SEHNR, CDR2 FQNEAQ (reference sequence). This CDR3 spans 18 amino acids. The CDR3 DNA sequence: TGTGCCAGCAGCTTAGCGGCACACTTAGCCTCTGGGGCCAACGTCCTGACTTTC. Translating it yields CASSLAAHLASGANVLTF.

V is TRBV11-2 and J is TRBJ1-5; TRBD1 matches at 9 bases. The V gene end was trimmed by 5 bases and the J gene end by 10 bases; junction bases not matched to a gene: 3. From germline, CDR1 is SGHAT and CDR2 FQNNGV. The CDR3 loop spans 12 amino acids. The CDR3 DNA is TGTGCCAGCAGCGCGGGACAGGGTCCCCAGCATTTT. Protein product: CASSAGQGPQHF. The whole variable domain, remainder taken from reference TRBV11-2 and TRBJ1-5, is EAGVAQSPRYKIIEKRQSVAFWCNPISGHATLYWYQQILGQGPKLLIQFQNNGVVDDSQLPKDRFSAERLKGVDSTLKIQPAKLEDSAVYLCASSAGQGPQHFGDGTRLSIL.

Only a few counts were recorded for this clonotype. Mismatch with germline at one junction end may stem from a read error. The chain's CDR3 is CASRGMSDGYTF. The CDR3, as DNA: TGTGCCAGCAGAGGTATGTCTGATGGCTACACCTTC. The chain is built from TRBV10-2 and TRBJ1-2; no clear D gene. The CDR3 length is 12 residues. Per the germline V gene, CDR1 is WSHSY and CDR2 is SAAADI.

This clonotype showed up just a few times. The rearrangement joins TRBV20-1 to TRBJ2-7; D may be TRBD1 or TRBD2 (5 bases each). This CDR3 region has 16 residues. The germline CDR1 and CDR2 sequences are DFQATT and SNEGSKA (reference sequence). V dropped 3 bases and J dropped 6 bases, with 24 bases sitting between them. The CDR3 loop reads CSASGATPRAAGEQYF. CDR3 nucleotide sequence: TGCAGTGCTAGCGGGGCGACACCACGTGCCGCGGGCGAGCAGTACTTC.

There are many counts of this clonotype. The chain links TRBV4-3 to TRBJ2-6; D gene ambiguous. V lost 7 bases and J lost 1, with 11 bases in between. Germline V gene sequence: CDR1 LGHNA, CDR2 YSLEER. The length of the CDR3 is 15 residues. The CDR3 here is CASTMGLSGANVLTF. The CDR3 DNA is TGCGCCAGCACAATGGGCCTATCTGGGGCCAACGTCCTGACTTTC.

The chain combines TRBV29-1 with TRBJ1-4, with D hard to call. The germline V gene has CDR1 SQVTM and CDR2 ANQGSEA. V dropped 7 bases and J dropped 4 bases, with 10 bases sitting between them. CDR3 length: 12 amino acids. The CDR3 region is CSGDGNNEKLFF. DNA for the CDR3: TGCAGCGGCGACGGGAATAATGAAAAACTGTTTTTT.

The chain couples TRBV29-1 to TRBJ1-5; D is undetermined. Trimming cost V 3 bases and J 2 bases, with 8 bases left between them. Germline values: CDR1 SQVTM, CDR2 ANQGSEA. The CDR3 consists of 13 residues. CDR3: CSVDGQGNQPQHF. The CDR3 DNA reads as TGCAGCGTTGATGGGCAGGGCAATCAGCCCCAGCATTTT.

This clonotype appeared many times. The rearrangement joins TRBV4-1 to TRBJ1-2; 12 bases map to TRBD1. The CDR3 is made up of 13 amino acids. Trimming took 0 bases from V and 10 from J; bases not matched to a gene: 0. CDR1 MGHRA and CDR2 YSYEKL come from the germline V gene. The CDR3 loop reads CASSQEGQGAYTF. CDR3 nucleotides: TGCGCCAGCAGCCAAGAGGGACAGGGGGCCTACACCTTC.

Regarding this clonotype: This may come from a read error, since a much larger clone is one base off. In DNA form, the CDR3 reads TGTGCCGGCAGTACACTGAGGGGGTCCTACGAGCAGTACTTC. This translates into CAGSTLRGSYEQYF. V usage is TRBV11-2 and J usage is TRBJ2-7; D might be TRBD1 (6 bases). The CDR3 length is 14 residues. Germline V CDR1 and CDR2: SGHAT, FQNNGV.

V gene TRBV18 combines with J gene TRBJ2-7; 10 bases fit TRBD2. This CDR3 is 14 amino acids long. Germline CDR1 reads KGHSH; CDR2 reads LQKENI. Trimming at V came to 6 bases and at J to 3 bases, leaving 5 bases not matched to a gene. This CDR3 is CASSVRTSGYEQYF. As DNA, the CDR3 is TGTGCCAGCTCCGTTCGGACTAGCGGCTACGAGCAGTACTTC.

The chain is built from TRBV7-8 and TRBJ2-5; the match to TRBD2 covers 9 bases. Germline trimming cut 1 base from V and 5 bases from J; bases unmatched to any gene: 8. The CDR3 extends over 16 amino acids. Germline V gene sequence: CDR1 SGHVS, CDR2 FQNEAQ. In nucleotides, the CDR3 is TGTGCCAGCAGCTTAGGCCAGGGACTAGCTCTGGAGACCCAGTACTTC. Its protein product is CASSLGQGLALETQYF.

In this sample, this clonotype turned up many times. The rearrangement uses TRBV7-9 and TRBJ1-3, with D unclear. The CDR3 has 16 residues. Germline assignment: CDR1 SEHNR and CDR2 FQNEAQ (reference sequence). V lost 3 bases, J lost 2 bases, and 14 bases lay in between. In DNA form, the CDR3 reads TGTGCCAGCAGCTTTTGGGTAGGCGTGGCTGGAAACACCATATATTTT. This gives the protein CASSFWVGVAGNTIYF.

This clonotype was counted a few times. V and J are TRBV25-1 and TRBJ2-5, with no clear D. CDR1 is MGHDK and CDR2 is SYGVNS in the germline V gene. This CDR3 comprises 12 residues. The V and J ends lost 5 bases and 6 bases respectively, with 10 bases between them. The CDR3 spells CASSSRRQTQYF. Here the CDR3 DNA reads TGTGCCAGCAGTTCCCGGAGACAGACCCAGTACTTC.